The next 25 T cell receptor beta chains were all read from a single sample in a study of T-cell reconstitution after alpha-beta-depleted transplantation in children. Unique molecular identifiers were incorporated when the TCRbeta library was constructed. TCRdb used MiXCR to reprocess the PCR reads, holding one entry per CDR3 protein. The data show about a million distinct CDR3 sequences, roughly 29% seen once. The sequencing used PBMCs, mostly from graft donor cells, collected 360 days after TCRalphabeta/CD19-depleted stem cell transplant. These receptors were collected from a boy in the first two years of life who had a stem cell transplant for SCID, so the T cells may come from the graft donor.

The rearrangement links TRBV5-1 to TRBJ2-1; TRBD1 is a possible D gene (5 bases). Trimming cost V 4 bases and J 3 bases, with 14 bases left between them. Germline assignment: CDR1 SGHRS and CDR2 YFSETQ. The length of the CDR3 is 15 residues. CDR3 residues: CASSQNQRGYNEQFF. CDR3 DNA: TGCGCCAGCAGCCAAAATCAAAGGGGCTACAATGAGCAGTTCTTC. The whole variable domain, filled in from reference TRBV5-1 and TRBJ2-1, reads KAGVTQTPRYLIKTRGQQVTLSCSPISGHRSVSWYQQTPGQGLQFLFEYFSETQRNKGNFPGRFSGRQFSNSRSEMNVSTLELGDSALYLCASSQNQRGYNEQFFGPGTRLTVL.

V and J are TRBV6-1 and TRBJ1-1; 8 nucleotides line up with TRBD1. This CDR3 region has 15 residues. In germline, CDR1 is MNHNS, CDR2 SASEGT. The ends lost 6 bases at V and 0 bases at J; junction bases unmatched: 6. DNA for the CDR3: TGTGCCAGCAGGCGGACAGGGACGATGAACACTGAAGCTTTCTTT. It yields the protein CASRRTGTMNTEAFF.

This chain links TRBV10-3 with TRBJ2-1, with 9 nucleotides matching TRBD2. There are 17 residues in the CDR3. In germline, CDR1 is ENHRY, CDR2 SYGVKD. V lost 5 bases and J lost 0; bases outside the gene matches: 8. CDR3 region: CAISQLAGADSYNEQFF. The CDR3 DNA reads as TGTGCCATCAGTCAATTAGCGGGGGCCGACTCCTACAATGAGCAGTTCTTC.

This clonotype occurred a few times. V is TRBV9 and J is TRBJ1-5; 7 nucleotides line up with TRBD1. CDR1 and CDR2 from the germline V gene are SGDLS and YYNGEE. The CDR3 totals 15 residues. With V trimmed by 3 bases and J by 6 bases, 9 bases remained unmatched. For the CDR3, the DNA is TGTGCCAGCAGCGCGACAGGGTTTGTGAGTCAGCCCCAGCATTTT. This translates into CASSATGFVSQPQHF.

This chain connects TRBV3-1 to TRBJ2-5, with 11 bases lining up with TRBD2. The length of the CDR3 is 15 residues. J was trimmed by 3 bases and V by 4 bases; bases with no gene match: 4. Germline V CDR1 and CDR2: LGHDT, YNNKEL (reference sequence). CDR3 residues: CASSLQLAGEETQYF. The CDR3 DNA reads TGTGCCAGCAGCCTACAACTAGCGGGGGAAGAGACCCAGTACTTC.

This clonotype was counted ten times or more. The chain links TRBV20-1 to TRBJ2-7, with D perhaps TRBD1 or TRBD2 (5 bases each). Germline CDR1 DFQATT, CDR2 SNEGSKA (reference sequence). Trimming left V 3 bases short and J 0 bases short, with 6 bases between. This CDR3 has 12 residues. CDR3 DNA: TGCAGTGCTAGGGGGGTCTCCTACGAGCAGTACTTC. It is translated as CSARGVSYEQYF.

This CDR3 is CASSLWGPDTGELFF. In nucleotides, the CDR3 is TGTGCCAGCAGTCTTTGGGGACCGGACACCGGGGAGCTGTTTTTT. The V and J genes are TRBV28 and TRBJ2-2; D may correspond to TRBD1 or TRBD2 (5 bases each). The CDR3 is 15 residues long. Germline values: CDR1 MDHEN, CDR2 SYDVKM. Trimming took 5 bases from V and 3 from J, leaving 13 bases between them.

The rearrangement joins TRBV7-8 to TRBJ2-1; TRBD2 agrees at 13 bases. Losses at the gene ends were 7 bases for V and 7 bases for J; bases not matched to a gene: 4. There are 14 residues in the CDR3. The germline gives CDR1 SGHVS, CDR2 FQNEAQ. The CDR3 coding sequence is TGTGCCAGCAACCTACTAGCGGGGGGGAATGAGCAGTTCTTC. Protein: CASNLLAGGNEQFF.

The rearrangement uses TRBV5-1 and TRBJ1-1; D is undetermined. From germline, CDR1 is SGHRS and CDR2 YFSETQ. The CDR3 is 14 amino acids. V lost 0 bases to trimming and J lost 0 bases, with 6 bases between them. CDR3 sequence: CASSLGWVNTEAFF. The CDR3 region has the DNA TGCGCCAGCAGCTTGGGTTGGGTGAACACTGAAGCTTTCTTT.

The chain is built from TRBV20-1 and TRBJ2-1; 9 nucleotides agree with TRBD2. This CDR3 spans 14 amino acids. CDR1 is DFQATT and CDR2 is SNEGSKA in the germline V gene (reference sequence). Trimming removed 7 bases from V and 2 bases from J; junction bases left unmatched: 6. CDR3 residues: CSVQAGGAYNEQFF. The CDR3 DNA follows: TGCAGTGTCCAGGCGGGGGGGGCCTACAATGAGCAGTTCTTC.

The chain is built from TRBV20-1 and TRBJ2-1; 9 bases align to TRBD2. Unmatched junction bases numbered 7, after V lost 3 bases and J lost 7 bases. This CDR3 spans 14 amino acids. Looked up from germline, CDR1 is DFQATT and CDR2 is SNEGSKA (reference sequence). CDR3 region: CSASQRGAHNEQFF. As DNA, the CDR3 is TGCAGTGCTAGCCAGCGGGGGGCCCATAATGAGCAGTTCTTC.

The genes are TRBV4-2 and TRBJ2-6, with D possibly TRBD1 on 5 matching bases. The CDR3 spans 18 residues. CDR1 is LGHNA and CDR2 is YNFKEQ in the germline V gene. Trimming cost V 4 bases and J 4 bases, with 20 bases left between them. Here the CDR3 reads CASSPRWRQREGANVLTF. In nucleotides, the CDR3 is TGTGCCAGCAGCCCCAGGTGGCGACAGAGAGAGGGGGCCAACGTCCTGACTTTC.

This clonotype appeared a few times. The chain carries TRBV20-1 and TRBJ1-5; a possible D gene is TRBD1 (6 bases). This CDR3 is 12 amino acids long. Germline V gives CDR1 DFQATT, CDR2 SNEGSKA (reference sequence). Trimming took 1 base from V and 6 from J, leaving 7 bases between them. This CDR3 reads CSARGTVQPQHF. The CDR3 DNA reads TGCAGTGCTAGAGGGACAGTTCAGCCCCAGCATTTT.

The chain has TRBV6-1 and TRBJ2-2; D gene unclear. Germline loops: CDR1 MNHNS, CDR2 SASEGT. This CDR3 region has 15 residues. V lost 6 bases and J lost 0, with 11 bases in between. The CDR3: CASSLSYSNTGELFF. The CDR3 bases are TGTGCCAGCAGCCTCAGCTATTCGAACACCGGGGAGCTGTTTTTT.

The V gene is TRBV4-2, the J gene TRBJ2-2; TRBD1 matches 10 bases. This CDR3 is built from 18 residues. The V gene's germline CDR1 is LGHNA and CDR2 YNFKEQ. J lost 6 bases, V lost 0 bases, and 10 bases had no gene match. CDR3 protein: CASSQEEWGGQGAGELFF. Here the CDR3 DNA reads TGTGCCAGCAGCCAAGAAGAATGGGGCGGACAGGGGGCCGGGGAGCTGTTTTTT.

This chain joins TRBV29-1 and TRBJ2-7; D is perhaps TRBD2 (5 bases). Germline V lookup: CDR1 SQVTM, CDR2 ANQGSEA. Trimming took off 6 bases at V and 2 bases at J, with 14 bases between the two ends. The CDR3 is 13 residues long. In nucleotides, the CDR3 is TGCAGCGTGAAGGAGACTATAACCTACGAGCAGTACTTC. This gives the protein CSVKETITYEQYF.

The J gene is TRBJ2-7, the V gene TRBV11-2; D not resolved. Germline V CDR1 and CDR2: SGHAT, FQNNGV. V was shortened by 4 bases and J by 7 bases, with 8 bases between the two germline ends. CDR3 length: 11 residues. CDR3 loop: CASSSPREQYF. DNA for the CDR3: TGTGCCAGCAGCTCCCCGAGAGAGCAGTACTTC.

This clonotype was observed a few times. The V call is TRBV6-1, the J call TRBJ2-5, with D possibly matching TRBD2 (7 bases). Looked up from germline, CDR1 is MNHNS and CDR2 is SASEGT. With 11 bases removed from V and 2 bases from J, the gap between germline ends came to 18 bases. This CDR3 is 14 amino acids long. The CDR3, as DNA: TGTGCCGCCGGGGGGCCAGACTTTCAAGAGACCCAGTACTTC. Translation: CAAGGPDFQETQYF.

This sequence joins TRBV7-2 and TRBJ2-5, with D uncertain. The CDR3 contains 14 residues. The germline V gene has CDR1 SGHTA and CDR2 FQGNSA. The V gene lost 1 base and the J gene lost 2 bases, with 8 bases spanning the gap. Written as DNA, the CDR3 is TGTGCCAGCAGCTTAGTTTGGCGGCAAGAGACCCAGTACTTC. Translated, it gives CASSLVWRQETQYF.

In its sample, this clonotype was seen a few times. The chain carries TRBV6-2 or TRBV6-3 and TRBJ2-1; TRBD1 matches at 11 bases. The CDR3 spans 19 residues. Trimming took 3 bases from V and 1 from J; bases not matched to a gene: 11. CDR1 is MNHEY, CDR2 SVGEGT, per germline. The CDR3 nucleotides read TGTGCCAGCAGTTATTATCTGGACAGGGGGCGTCGGTCCTACAATGAGCAGTTCTTC. Translating it yields CASSYYLDRGRRSYNEQFF.

The V call is TRBV20-1, the J call TRBJ1-1; D is unresolved. Germline V CDR1 and CDR2: DFQATT, SNEGSKA (reference sequence). Trimming took 0 bases from V and 1 from J, leaving 9 bases between them. The CDR3 is made up of 14 amino acids. The CDR3 loop is CSARDTRRNTEAFF. The CDR3, as DNA: TGCAGTGCTAGAGATACACGGCGGAACACTGAAGCTTTCTTT.

The CDR3 protein is CASSHTGRSYEQYF. In DNA form, the CDR3 reads TGCGCCAGCAGCCATACCGGACGGAGTTACGAGCAGTACTTC. The chain joins TRBV4-1 to TRBJ2-7; D is uncertain. Germline loops: CDR1 MGHRA, CDR2 YSYEKL. The CDR3 has 14 residues. V was cut by 3 bases and J by 4 bases, with 13 bases left in between.

This clonotype was detected only a few times. V is TRBV13 and J is TRBJ2-7, with TRBD2 as a possible D gene (5 bases). Germline V gives CDR1 PRHDT, CDR2 FYEKMQ (reference sequence). Trimming took 4 bases from V and 0 from J, leaving 13 bases between them. This CDR3 is 15 amino acids long. CDR3 in amino acids: CASSSGAGSSYEQYF. CDR3 coding DNA: TGTGCCAGCAGCTCTGGCGCGGGCAGCTCCTACGAGCAGTACTTC.

The chain has TRBV5-4 and TRBJ2-1; D ambiguous. The CDR3 contains 15 residues. Trimming stripped 0 bases from V and 7 bases from J, with 14 bases between. Germline V gene data show CDR1 as SGHNT and CDR2 as YYREEE (reference sequence). The CDR3 protein is CASSLGITFTNEQFF. In DNA, the CDR3 is TGTGCCAGCAGCTTGGGAATAACATTTACAAATGAGCAGTTCTTC.

This sequence joins TRBV10-3 and TRBJ2-3; 9 positions match TRBD2. Germline CDR1 reads ENHRY; CDR2 reads SYGVKD. This CDR3 contains 19 residues. Trimming cost V 3 bases and J 3 bases; bases outside gene matches: 16. This CDR3 reads CAISERSPLSGGRTDTQYF. The DNA for the CDR3 is TGTGCCATCAGTGAAAGGTCCCCGCTTAGCGGGGGTAGGACAGATACGCAGTATTTT.